The 8 T cell receptor beta chains below were found in one sample sequenced in a study of tumor and adjacent non-tumor tissue in lung cancer. The library came from three nested PCR rounds adapted from ARM-PCR protocols. TCRdb reprocessed the multiplex PCR reads via MiXCR and lists one record per CDR3 protein. The repertoire holds about 200,000 distinct CDR3 sequences, with around 71% as singletons. The template was RNA from unsorted bulk tissue. The sample consisted of lung tumor tissue. These TCRs come from a man in his 60s with non-small cell lung cancer.

This clonotype was observed a single time. At one of its ends the junction is not consistent with the germline gene, which may arise from a read error. This sequence joins TRBV20-1 and TRBJ1-5; 8 positions match TRBD1. The germline V gene has CDR1 DFQATT and CDR2 SNEGSKA (reference sequence). The CDR3 consists of 15 residues. The CDR3 coding sequence is TGCAGTGCTAGAGATCAACAGGGGGATTGGCAGCCCCAGCATTTC. Its protein is CSARDQQGDWQPQHF.

Ten or more counts support this clonotype. This chain joins TRBV20-1 and TRBJ2-3; D unclear. Looked up from germline, CDR1 is DFQATT and CDR2 is SNEGSKA (reference sequence). Between the trimmed V and J ends, which lost 5 bases and 0 bases, there was a span of 12 bases. The CDR3 is 14 amino acids. The CDR3 region is CSASVAHSTDTQYF. The CDR3 bases are TGCAGTGCTTCAGTCGCCCATAGCACAGATACGCAGTATTTT.

Note on this clonotype: The junction shows a germline mismatch at one end, possibly a read error. V gene TRBV6-5 combines with J gene TRBJ1-3; D gene unclear. The CDR3 extends over 15 amino acids. Germline V gene sequence: CDR1 MNHEY, CDR2 SVGAGI. CDR3 bases: TGTGCCAACAGTTCCGACGGATACTCTGGAAACACCATATATTTT. Translated: CANSSDGYSGNTIYF.

There are many counts of this clonotype. The chain has TRBV6-5 and TRBJ2-7, with 7 bases identical to TRBD1. The J segment lost 4 bases and the V segment lost 11 bases, leaving 14 bases of the junction unmatched. Germline V gene data show CDR1 as MNHEY and CDR2 as SVGAGI. The CDR3 has 14 amino acids. The CDR3 sequence: CAVIGNRGVYEQYF. In DNA form, the CDR3 reads TGTGCCGTAATAGGTAACAGGGGAGTTTACGAGCAGTACTTC.

This chain links TRBV20-1 with TRBJ2-7, with D possibly being TRBD1 (5 bases). This CDR3 has 14 amino acids. Trimming took off 8 bases at V and 3 bases at J, with 20 bases between the two ends. CDR1 is DFQATT, CDR2 SNEGSKA, per germline (reference sequence). The CDR3 DNA reads TGCAGTACTCGTGTTGGGGCTAAGCTCTACGAGCAGTACTTC. Translating gives CSTRVGAKLYEQYF.

The rearrangement links TRBV20-1 to TRBJ2-1, with 16 bases aligning to TRBD2. CDR1 and CDR2 (germline): DFQATT, SNEGSKA (reference sequence). This CDR3 has 20 residues. CDR3 in amino acids: CGVVTPGLAGGVSSYNEQFF. In DNA form, the CDR3 reads TGCGGTGTTGTGACTCCGGGACTAGCGGGGGGGGTTAGCTCCTACAATGAGCAGTTCTTC.

Comment on this clonotype: This likely comes from a read error, as the CDR3 has no conserved phenylalanine or tryptophan at its end. This chain connects TRBV10-2 to TRBJ2-2; 7 nucleotides align to TRBD1. With 7 bases clipped from V and 7 bases from J, the junction kept 9 bases outside the gene matches. CDR1 is WSHSY and CDR2 is SAAADI in the germline V gene. The CDR3 totals 14 residues. CDR3 nucleotide sequence: TGCGCCAGCAACGACAGGGTGGGGATCGGGGAGCTGTTTATT. This gives the protein CASNDRVGIGELFI.

This clonotype showed up many times. The chain links TRBV12-3 or TRBV12-4 to TRBJ1-5, with no clear D. The V and J ends lost 6 bases and 5 bases respectively, with 8 bases between them. The CDR3 sequence is 12 residues long. The CDR3 sequence: CASSPSDQPQHF. The CDR3 bases are TGTGCCAGCAGCCCATCGGATCAGCCCCAGCATTTT.